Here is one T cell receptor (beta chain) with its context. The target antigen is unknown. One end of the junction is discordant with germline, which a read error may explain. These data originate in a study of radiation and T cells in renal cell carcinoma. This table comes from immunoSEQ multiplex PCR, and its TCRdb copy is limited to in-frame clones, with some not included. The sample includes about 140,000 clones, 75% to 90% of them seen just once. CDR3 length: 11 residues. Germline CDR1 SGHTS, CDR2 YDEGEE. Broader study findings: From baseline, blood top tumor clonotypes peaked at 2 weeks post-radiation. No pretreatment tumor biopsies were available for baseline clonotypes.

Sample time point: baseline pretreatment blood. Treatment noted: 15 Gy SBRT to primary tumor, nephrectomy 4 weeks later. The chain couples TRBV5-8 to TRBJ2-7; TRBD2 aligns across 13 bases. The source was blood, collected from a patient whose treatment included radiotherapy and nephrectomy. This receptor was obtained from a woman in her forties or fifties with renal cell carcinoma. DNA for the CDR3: TGTGCCAGCAGCGGGACTAGCGGGGTCGGCTTC. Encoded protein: CASSGTSGVGF.